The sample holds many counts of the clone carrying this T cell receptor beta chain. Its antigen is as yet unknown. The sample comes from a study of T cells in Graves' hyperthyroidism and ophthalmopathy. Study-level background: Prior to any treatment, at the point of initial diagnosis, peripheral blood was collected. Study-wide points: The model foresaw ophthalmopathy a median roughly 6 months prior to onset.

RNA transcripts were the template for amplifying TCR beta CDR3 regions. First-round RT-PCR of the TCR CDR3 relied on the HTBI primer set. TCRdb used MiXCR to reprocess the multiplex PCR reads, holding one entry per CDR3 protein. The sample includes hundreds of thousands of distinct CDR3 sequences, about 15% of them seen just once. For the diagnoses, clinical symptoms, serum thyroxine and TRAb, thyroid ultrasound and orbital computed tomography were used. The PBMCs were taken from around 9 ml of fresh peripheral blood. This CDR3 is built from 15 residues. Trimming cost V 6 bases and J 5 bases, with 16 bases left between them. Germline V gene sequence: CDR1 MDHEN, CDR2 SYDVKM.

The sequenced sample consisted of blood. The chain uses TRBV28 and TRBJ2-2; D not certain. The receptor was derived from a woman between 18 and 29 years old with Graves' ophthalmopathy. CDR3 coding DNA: TGTGCCAGCAGCCGAAGCCCCCCGGAAACCGGGGAGCTGTTTTTT. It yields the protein CASSRSPPETGELFF.